The 25 T cell receptor beta chains below were found in one sample sequenced in a study of cytomegalovirus exposure and HLA in healthy donors. Both 60 Vbeta primers and 13 Jbeta primers went into the PCR. Clones were sequenced by immunoSEQ multiplex PCR, and TCRdb holds only the in-frame ones, with some missing. The data contain 100,000 to 150,000 clones, approximately 80% of them seen just once; the ten biggest clones take up roughly 2.5%. The sample was PBMCs. These receptors all come from a middle-aged man in good health and CMV-seronegative.

V gene TRBV18 combines with J gene TRBJ2-7, with D perhaps TRBD1 (6 bases). The V gene lost 0 bases and the J gene lost 1 base, with 10 bases spanning the gap. From germline, CDR1 is KGHSH and CDR2 LQKENI. The CDR3 runs to 15 residues. The chain's CDR3 is CASSPPGGYSYEQYF. The CDR3 DNA reads TGTGCCAGCTCACCACCAGGGGGATATTCCTACGAGCAGTACTTC.

In this sample, this clone turned up once. Other DNA sequences in this sample translate to the same CDR3. The chain uses TRBV29-1 and TRBJ2-5; 10 bases align to TRBD1. This CDR3 has 14 residues. V dropped 4 bases and J dropped 5; count of bases not matched to a gene: 7. The germline V gene has CDR1 SQVTM and CDR2 ANQGSEA. CDR3 protein: CSVGWDRGRETQYF. CDR3 coding DNA: TGCAGCGTTGGGTGGGACAGGGGTAGGGAGACCCAGTACTTC.

The rearrangement joins TRBV4-3 to TRBJ1-2, with a possible D match to TRBD1 (6 bases). The CDR3 contains 17 residues. Germline values: CDR1 LGHNA, CDR2 YSLEER. The V end lost 3 bases, the J end lost 4 bases, and 21 bases lay between the germline ends. The CDR3 loop reads CASSQNIQGRAPYGYTF. CDR3 in DNA: TGCGCCAGCAGCCAGAATATCCAGGGGAGGGCACCCTATGGCTACACCTTC.

This chain links TRBV13 with TRBJ1-1; D remains unclear. Trimming took off 1 base at V and 3 bases at J, with 3 bases between the two ends. The germline CDR1 and CDR2 sequences are PRHDT and FYEKMQ (reference sequence). The CDR3 extends over 12 amino acids. CDR3 in amino acids: CASSLVDTEAFF. CDR3 nucleotide sequence: TGTGCCAGCAGCTTAGTAGACACTGAAGCTTTCTTT.

The chain recombines TRBV2 with TRBJ1-1; possibly TRBD1 for D (6 bases). CDR3 length: 14 amino acids. With 4 bases removed from V and 4 bases from J, the gap between germline ends came to 13 bases. Germline values: CDR1 SNHLY, CDR2 FYNNEI. CDR3 coding DNA: TGTGCCAGCAGTGTAACAGGGTCGGTCACTGAAGCTTTCTTT. Translation: CASSVTGSVTEAFF.

The V gene is TRBV2, the J gene TRBJ1-1; the D gene is possibly TRBD1 (5 bases). This CDR3 is 14 amino acids long. V was trimmed by 5 bases and J by 5 bases, leaving 15 bases between them. Per germline, CDR1 SNHLY and CDR2 FYNNEI. The CDR3 coding sequence is TGTGCCAGCAGTTTCGGGGCGGGGCGAACTGAAGCTTTCTTT. It is translated as CASSFGAGRTEAFF.

This chain joins TRBV13 and TRBJ2-1, with 7 nucleotides matching TRBD2. The CDR3 is made up of 17 amino acids. Trimming cost V 3 bases and J 5 bases; bases outside gene matches: 13. CDR1 and CDR2 from the germline V gene are PRHDT and FYEKMQ (reference sequence). The CDR3 spells CASSFKGRGEIHNEQFF. The CDR3 DNA sequence: TGTGCCAGCAGCTTCAAGGGTCGGGGGGAGATACACAATGAGCAGTTCTTC.

The V gene is TRBV15, the J gene TRBJ2-4; no clear D. CDR3 length: 15 residues. V lost 3 bases and J 0 bases, leaving 9 bases between the germline ends. Germline values: CDR1 LNHNV, CDR2 YYDKDF (reference sequence). The CDR3 sequence: CATSRENLAKNIQYF. In DNA, the CDR3 is TGTGCCACCAGCAGGGAGAACCTAGCCAAAAACATTCAGTACTTC.

The chain recombines TRBV18 with TRBJ1-1, with D unclear. Trimming stripped 6 bases from V and 7 bases from J, with 9 bases between. CDR1 and CDR2 from the germline V gene are KGHSH and LQKENI. The CDR3 has 11 amino acids. CDR3: CASSRDIEAFF. CDR3 DNA: TGTGCCAGCTCCCGGGATATTGAAGCTTTCTTT.

This clone was seen a single time. This rearrangement joins TRBV6-6 to TRBJ1-6; 8 nucleotides align to TRBD1. V shed 7 bases, J shed 6 bases, and the junction held 5 bases outside the gene matches. The CDR3 consists of 14 residues. Germline V gene data show CDR1 as MNHNY and CDR2 as SVGAGI (reference sequence). The CDR3 nucleotides are TGTGCCAGCACCCCCAGGGGGCTTAATTCACCCCTCCACTTT. It encodes CASTPRGLNSPLHF.

This chain links TRBV7-2 with TRBJ1-4; no clear D. Trimming took 3 bases from V and 6 from J, leaving 11 bases between them. Looked up from germline, CDR1 is SGHTA and CDR2 is FQGNSA. The CDR3 contains 14 residues. The CDR3 nucleotides read TGTGCCAGCAGCTTTAACCGCGGGCATGAAAAACTGTTTTTT. Its protein product is CASSFNRGHEKLFF.

This chain connects TRBV19 to TRBJ1-2; no clear D. Germline CDR1 reads LNHDA; CDR2 reads SQIVND (reference sequence). Trimming removed 7 bases from V and 6 bases from J, with 21 bases in between. CDR3 length equals 15 residues. The CDR3 sequence: CASTPLPGRRDGYTF. DNA for the CDR3: TGTGCCAGTACCCCACTCCCCGGGAGGAGGGATGGCTACACCTTC.

This clone was seen once. The chain carries TRBV18 and TRBJ1-1, with a weak D call TRBD1 (6 bases). The CDR3 has 15 amino acids. V was clipped by 1 base and J by 1 base, with 10 bases between them. In germline, CDR1 is KGHSH, CDR2 LQKENI. CDR3 coding DNA: TGTGCCAGCTCACCACACAGGGATCCGAACACTGAAGCTTTCTTT. It translates to CASSPHRDPNTEAFF.

This clone was counted once. This chain links TRBV2 with TRBJ2-1; D might be TRBD1 (6 bases). The germline CDR1 and CDR2 sequences are SNHLY and FYNNEI. Trimming left V 11 bases short and J 3 bases short, with 23 bases between. The CDR3 has 16 amino acids. DNA of the CDR3: TGTGCCGGCTCCGACAGGAACAATTACATCTACAATGAGCAGTTCTTC. This translates into CAGSDRNNYIYNEQFF.

This chain connects TRBV15 to TRBJ2-7, with D maybe TRBD1 (6 bases). Per the germline V gene, CDR1 is LNHNV and CDR2 is YYDKDF (reference sequence). CDR3 length equals 15 residues. The ends were cut back, 0 bases at V and 3 bases at J, with 12 bases in the middle. The CDR3: CATSRDGAGVYEQYF. CDR3 nucleotides: TGTGCCACCAGCAGAGATGGGGCAGGGGTCTACGAGCAGTACTTC. Full variable domain (rest looked up from reference TRBV15 and TRBJ2-7): DAMVIQNPRYQVTQFGKPVTLSCSQTLNHNVMYWYQQKSSQAPKLLFHYYDKDFNNEADTPDNFQSRRPNTSFCFLDIRSPGLGDTAMYLCATSRDGAGVYEQYFGPGTRLTVT.

This chain links TRBV5-1 with TRBJ2-3; the match to TRBD2 covers 11 bases. The CDR3 has 18 amino acids. The V gene's germline CDR1 is SGHRS and CDR2 YFSETQ. V lost 4 bases, J lost 4 bases, and 14 bases stayed unmatched. CDR3 nucleotide sequence: TGCGCCAGCAGCCCCGCCGGCCCTAGCGGGGGGTATGCAGATACGCAGTATTTT. Protein product: CASSPAGPSGGYADTQYF.

The chain joins TRBV6-1 to TRBJ1-2; possible D gene TRBD1, 6 bases. The V end lost 0 bases, the J end lost 4 bases, and 12 bases lay between the germline ends. Germline values: CDR1 MNHNS, CDR2 SASEGT. CDR3 size: 15 residues. CDR3 region: CASSEAGQSLYGYTF. The CDR3 DNA reads TGTGCCAGCAGTGAAGCTGGACAGTCCCTCTATGGCTACACCTTC.

The chain carries TRBV19 and TRBJ2-7; D is uncertain. The CDR3 runs 13 residues. With 1 base removed from V and 2 bases from J, the gap between germline ends came to 6 bases. Germline loops: CDR1 LNHDA, CDR2 SQIVND (reference sequence). For the CDR3, the DNA is TGTGCCAGTAGTATAGGGGCTCCCTACGAGCAGTACTTC. Amino acids: CASSIGAPYEQYF. The variable domain in full, with the rest retrieved from reference TRBV19 and TRBJ2-7, is DGGITQSPKYLFRKEGQNVTLSCEQNLNHDAMYWYRQDPGQGLRLIYYSQIVNDFQKGDIAEGYSVSREKKESFPLTVTSAQKNPTAFYLCASSIGAPYEQYFGPGTRLTVT.

The CDR3 nucleotides read TGTGCCAGTTCCTCGGGACAGAACATTCAGCCCCAGCATTTT. It codes for CASSSGQNIQPQHF. The chain carries TRBV9 and TRBJ1-5, with TRBD1 matching 7 bases. Losses at the gene ends were 8 bases for V and 6 bases for J; bases not matched to a gene: 11. Germline V gene lookup returns CDR1 SGDLS and CDR2 YYNGEE. CDR3 size: 14 residues.

The CDR3 sequence is CASSERSGNYGYTF. The CDR3 nucleotides are TGTGCCAGCAGCGAGAGGTCAGGGAACTATGGCTACACCTTC. The J gene is TRBJ1-2, the V gene TRBV9, with D tentatively TRBD1 (5 bases). Germline loops: CDR1 SGDLS, CDR2 YYNGEE. The V end lost 3 bases, the J end lost 2 bases, and 11 bases lay between the germline ends. The CDR3 length is 14 residues.

This clone was seen more than once but under ten times. The CDR3 spells CASSYSKGSGGYEQYF. The CDR3 DNA reads as TGTGCCAGCAGTTACTCGAAGGGTAGCGGGGGCTACGAGCAGTACTTC. The chain employs TRBV6-5 and TRBJ2-5, with 9 bases lining up with TRBD2. The better agreement between TRBJ2-7 and the DNA end casts doubt on the J call. This CDR3 is 16 amino acids long. Germline CDR1 and CDR2: MNHEY and SVGAGI.

The J gene is TRBJ1-1, the V gene TRBV2; D is ambiguous. Germline lookup yields CDR1 SNHLY and CDR2 FYNNEI. V gave up 6 bases and J gave up 7 bases, with 9 bases separating them. The CDR3 extends over 11 amino acids. The CDR3 is CASRAQLEAFF. Here the CDR3 DNA reads TGTGCCAGCAGAGCACAGCTTGAAGCTTTCTTT.

This chain uses TRBV11-3 with TRBJ2-1, with TRBD2 identical over 8 bases. Germline CDR1 SGHNT, CDR2 YENEEA. The CDR3 is 16 amino acids. The junction had 6 bases not matched to a gene; V was cut back by 4 bases and J by 1 base. The CDR3 reads CASSYRGGLSYNEQFF. The CDR3 nucleotides are TGTGCCAGCAGCTACCGCGGGGGGTTGTCCTACAATGAGCAGTTCTTC.

The rearrangement links TRBV6-1 to TRBJ1-2; D unclear. Germline V gene sequence: CDR1 MNHNS, CDR2 SASEGT. This CDR3 contains 12 residues. With 9 bases removed from V and 2 bases from J, the gap between germline ends came to 10 bases. CDR3 DNA sequence: TGTGCCAGGCTTGACACGAACTATGGCTACACCTTC. This encodes CARLDTNYGYTF.

This clone was observed a few times. V gene TRBV6-6 combines with J gene TRBJ1-1, with D hard to call. V lost 6 bases and J lost 2, with 13 bases in between. The CDR3 is made up of 14 amino acids. The V gene's germline CDR1 is MNHNY and CDR2 SVGAGI (reference sequence). The CDR3 loop reads CASSRAGINTEAFF. For the CDR3, the DNA is TGTGCCAGCAGCCGAGCGGGGATTAACACTGAAGCTTTCTTT.